The 26 T cell receptor beta chains in this list originate from one sample, sequenced in a study of shared T cell receptors in the human thymus. Assay used: immunoSEQ multiplex PCR; TCRdb lists only in-frame clones, some missing. The sample shows 640,000 or so clones, over 75% of them seen only once. This same sample was also taken into another study, of human thymus T cells.

The sequenced sample was thymocytes. Receptors were obtained from a boy less than two years old with a congenital heart defect.

The chain is built from TRBV15 and TRBJ2-2; 7 bases match TRBD2. CDR3 length equals 15 residues. The V segment lost 7 bases and the J segment 4 bases; nucleotides outside the gene matches: 9. Germline assignment: CDR1 LNHNV and CDR2 YYDKDF (reference sequence). The CDR3, as DNA: TGTGCCACCACCGCAAGCGGGAAAGGCACCGGGGAGCTGTTTTTT. It is translated as CATTASGKGTGELFF.

This clone has only one observation. The chain links TRBV2 to TRBJ2-5; a weak D match, TRBD1 (7 bases). The J call may not be correct, given that the DNA end is closer to TRBJ2-7. Germline-derived CDR1 and CDR2 are SNHLY and FYNNEI. The CDR3 covers 12 residues. The CDR3 spells CASRSRGDEQYF. CDR3 nucleotides: TGTGCCAGCAGGTCCAGGGGGGACGAGCAGTACTTC.

The chain links TRBV4-1 to TRBJ2-1; 10 nucleotides line up with TRBD2. J was trimmed by 5 bases and V by 5 bases; bases with no gene match: 6. Germline assignment: CDR1 MGHRA and CDR2 YSYEKL. CDR3 length: 15 amino acids. The CDR3 protein is CASSSLAGSDNEQFF. Written as DNA, the CDR3 is TGCGCCAGCAGCTCACTAGCGGGAAGCGACAATGAGCAGTTCTTC.

V and J are TRBV28 and TRBJ1-5, with D perhaps matching TRBD1 (5 bases). Trimming took 3 bases from V and 3 from J, leaving 9 bases between them. Germline CDR1 is MDHEN and CDR2 is SYDVKM. This CDR3 has 14 amino acids. The CDR3 loop reads CASSLGRTNQPQHF. The DNA for the CDR3 is TGTGCCAGCAGTTTGGGGCGAACCAATCAGCCCCAGCATTTT.

The chain has TRBV12-5 and TRBJ2-7, with TRBD1 identical over 8 bases. V lost 1 base, J lost 3 bases, and 5 bases stayed unmatched. CDR3 size: 15 residues. The V gene's germline CDR1 is LGHNT and CDR2 FRNRAP. The CDR3 reads CASGLARTGIYEQYF. For the CDR3, the DNA is TGTGCTAGTGGTTTGGCAAGGACAGGGATCTACGAGCAGTACTTC.

The V call is TRBV5-1, the J call TRBJ1-1; a possible D gene is TRBD1 (6 bases). Germline V CDR1 and CDR2: SGHRS, YFSETQ. Between the trimmed V and J ends, which lost 3 bases and 2 bases, there was a span of 23 bases. The CDR3 covers 18 residues. CDR3 bases: TGCGCCAGCAGCTCGGACAGCGGACTAGGCCGGGATAACACTGAAGCTTTCTTT. Residues: CASSSDSGLGRDNTEAFF.

This chain joins TRBV7-9 and TRBJ1-2; D is unclear. Germline V gene lookup returns CDR1 SEHNR and CDR2 FQNEAQ (reference sequence). The CDR3 consists of 14 residues. The V end was cut by 5 bases, the J end by 2 bases, with 12 bases between. The CDR3 here is CASSHDRLNYGYTF. The CDR3 DNA follows: TGTGCCAGCAGCCACGACCGACTCAACTATGGCTACACCTTC.

The rearrangement links TRBV2 to TRBJ2-7; 13 bases map to TRBD2. Germline V gene lookup returns CDR1 SNHLY and CDR2 FYNNEI. The CDR3 sequence is 18 residues long. Trimming took 3 bases from V and 4 from J; bases not matched to a gene: 12. CDR3 nucleotides: TGTGCCAGCAGTGACCCATCAGGACTAGCGGGAGCGGGGTACGAGCAGTACTTC. This codes for CASSDPSGLAGAGYEQYF.

This chain joins TRBV27 and TRBJ1-1, with TRBD1 matching 7 bases. V was clipped by 8 bases and J by 0 bases; unmatched bases: 18. The CDR3 loop spans 18 amino acids. Looked up from germline, CDR1 is MNHEY and CDR2 is SMNVEV (reference sequence). CDR3 protein: CASGNTTLGDRLNTEAFF. The CDR3 DNA sequence: TGTGCCAGCGGTAATACCACCCTTGGGGACAGATTGAACACTGAAGCTTTCTTT.

J is TRBJ1-2 and V is TRBV5-1, with a weak D call TRBD1 (5 bases). Germline V gene sequence: CDR1 SGHRS, CDR2 YFSETQ. Trimming cost V 0 bases and J 3 bases, with 6 bases left between them. The CDR3 runs to 13 residues. DNA for the CDR3: TGCGCCAGCAGCTTGGTACAGGACTATGGCTACACCTTC. Protein: CASSLVQDYGYTF.

The CDR3, as DNA: TGCGCCAGGAACCGACAGGGTAACACCGGGGAGCTGTTTTTT. Amino acids: CARNRQGNTGELFF. This chain uses TRBV5-1 with TRBJ2-2, with 7 nucleotides matching TRBD1. V shed 8 bases and J 2 bases; nucleotides not matched to a gene: 6. The CDR3 extends over 14 amino acids. The germline CDR1 and CDR2 sequences are SGHRS and YFSETQ.

V usage is TRBV6-5 and J usage is TRBJ1-4, with 7 bases that match TRBD1. Losses at the gene ends were 2 bases for V and 4 bases for J; bases not matched to a gene: 4. CDR3 length equals 15 residues. Germline CDR1 MNHEY, CDR2 SVGAGI. CDR3 coding DNA: TGTGCCAGCAGTTACGACAGGGTTAATAATGAAAAACTGTTTTTT. Translated: CASSYDRVNNEKLFF.

CDR3 nucleotides: TGTGCCAGCAGCGCCGGGAGACAGGGGAGGACCTACGAGCAGTACTTC. Amino acid sequence: CASSAGRQGRTYEQYF. The genes are TRBV9 and TRBJ2-7, with 8 bases that match TRBD1. V was pared by 3 bases and J by 2 bases, with 10 bases of the junction left unmatched. Germline V CDR1 and CDR2: SGDLS, YYNGEE. The CDR3 contains 16 residues.

Details on this clone: The junction does not match germline at one end; this may be a read error. The V and J genes are TRBV15 and TRBJ1-5; D uncertain. The CDR3 consists of 18 residues. CDR1 is LNHNV and CDR2 is YYDKDF in the germline V gene (reference sequence). The CDR3 loop is CATSRDLEGTYSDQPQHF. The CDR3 bases are TGTGCCACCAGCAGAGATCTTGAAGGAACTTATAGCGATCAGCCCCAGCATTTT.

The rearrangement uses TRBV19 and TRBJ2-2, with TRBD1 matching 12 bases. The CDR3 totals 17 residues. With V trimmed by 4 bases and J by 3 bases, 6 bases remained unmatched. Per germline, CDR1 LNHDA and CDR2 SQIVND (reference sequence). CDR3 in amino acids: CASSSIGTGGDTGELFF. The CDR3 bases are TGTGCCAGTAGTAGTATCGGGACAGGGGGCGACACCGGGGAGCTGTTTTTT.

The chain couples TRBV28 to TRBJ2-1, with 9 bases fitting TRBD2. The J segment lost 0 bases and the V segment lost 3 bases, leaving 12 bases of the junction unmatched. This CDR3 is 19 amino acids long. The germline V gene encodes CDR1 MDHEN and CDR2 SYDVKM. CDR3: CASSFPNSGRPNSYNEQFF. CDR3 in DNA: TGTGCCAGCAGTTTCCCCAACAGCGGGAGGCCGAACTCCTACAATGAGCAGTTCTTC.

This chain links TRBV28 with TRBJ2-7; 9 bases align to TRBD1. The germline gives CDR1 MDHEN, CDR2 SYDVKM. Trimming took 0 bases from V and 1 from J; bases not matched to a gene: 16. This CDR3 comprises 20 residues. CDR3 sequence reads: CASSLCSPLKRTGVSYEQYF. The CDR3 nucleotides are TGTGCCAGCAGTTTATGCTCGCCATTGAAGAGGACAGGGGTTTCCTACGAGCAGTACTTC.

The count of this clone is one. The rearrangement links TRBV9 to TRBJ2-6, with 7 bases lining up with TRBD1. This CDR3 comprises 20 residues. From germline, CDR1 is SGDLS and CDR2 YYNGEE. With V trimmed by 3 bases and J by 0 bases, 15 bases remained unmatched. The CDR3 spells CASSGRIPQGNYSGANVLTF. The CDR3 DNA is TGTGCCAGCAGCGGCCGAATTCCACAGGGGAACTACTCTGGGGCCAACGTCCTGACTTTC.

The chain joins TRBV18 to TRBJ1-1, with TRBD1 matching over 7 bases. V lost 2 bases and J lost 7; bases outside the gene matches: 4. The CDR3 consists of 13 residues. CDR1 is KGHSH and CDR2 is LQKENI in the germline V gene. The CDR3 is CASSPIPGGEAFF. The CDR3 nucleotides are TGTGCCAGCTCACCAATCCCAGGGGGTGAAGCTTTCTTT.

This clone was recorded only once. This chain uses TRBV5-1 with TRBJ1-2; D is perhaps TRBD1 (6 bases). V lost 0 bases and J lost 5, with 8 bases in between. Germline loops: CDR1 SGHRS, CDR2 YFSETQ. This CDR3 spans 13 amino acids. CDR3 DNA: TGCGCCAGCAGCTTGGCAGGGGAATATGGCTACACCTTC. Translating it yields CASSLAGEYGYTF.

V gene TRBV14 combines with J gene TRBJ2-1; 8 nucleotides match TRBD1. The CDR3 extends over 15 amino acids. V lost 7 bases and J lost 7; bases outside the gene matches: 12. The germline V gene encodes CDR1 SGHDN and CDR2 FVKESK. CDR3 DNA: TGTGCCAGCACCAAATCAGGACAGGGCCGGAATGAGCAGTTCTTC. Its protein product is CASTKSGQGRNEQFF.

V is TRBV10-3 and J is TRBJ2-3; D might be TRBD2 (5 bases). V gave up 0 bases and J gave up 1 base, with 14 bases separating them. The CDR3 has 17 residues. Germline CDR1 and CDR2: ENHRY and SYGVKD. CDR3 in amino acids: CAISESRPGGRTDTQYF. The CDR3 DNA follows: TGTGCCATCAGTGAGTCCCGCCCAGGAGGCCGCACAGATACGCAGTATTTT.

This chain's CDR3 is CASSFIRDRVYEQYF. The CDR3 DNA sequence: TGTGCCAGCAGCTTTATCCGGGACAGGGTTTACGAGCAGTACTTC. V and J are TRBV5-5 and TRBJ2-7, with 9 bases fitting TRBD1. Germline V gene sequence: CDR1 SGHKS, CDR2 YYEKEE (reference sequence). J gave up 4 bases and V 2 bases, and 7 bases lay outside the gene matches. CDR3 length: 15 amino acids.

The chain carries TRBV28 and TRBJ1-3; a weak D match, TRBD1 (5 bases). This CDR3 is 13 amino acids long. Germline V CDR1 and CDR2: MDHEN, SYDVKM. Deletions cut 8 bases from V and 4 bases from J, with 12 bases between. Here the CDR3 reads CASQRGPGNTIYF. The DNA of the CDR3 is TGTGCCAGCCAAAGGGGCCCAGGAAACACCATATATTTT.

The J gene is TRBJ2-3, the V gene TRBV5-1, with 10 bases that match TRBD2. This CDR3 is 18 amino acids long. Trimming removed 0 bases from V and 4 bases from J; junction bases left unmatched: 11. Germline values: CDR1 SGHRS, CDR2 YFSETQ. The CDR3 bases are TGCGCCAGCAGCTTGGGTTACATGGTAGCGGGGGGTTCAGATACGCAGTATTTT. Protein: CASSLGYMVAGGSDTQYF.

This clone was seen just once. V is TRBV14 and J is TRBJ2-2; a weak D match, TRBD2 (5 bases). The CDR3 consists of 15 residues. Trimming took 0 bases from V and 3 from J, leaving 8 bases between them. CDR1 is SGHDN, CDR2 FVKESK, per germline. The CDR3 spells CASSQDARDTGELFF. The CDR3 DNA reads TGTGCCAGCAGCCAAGATGCGAGGGACACCGGGGAGCTGTTTTTT.